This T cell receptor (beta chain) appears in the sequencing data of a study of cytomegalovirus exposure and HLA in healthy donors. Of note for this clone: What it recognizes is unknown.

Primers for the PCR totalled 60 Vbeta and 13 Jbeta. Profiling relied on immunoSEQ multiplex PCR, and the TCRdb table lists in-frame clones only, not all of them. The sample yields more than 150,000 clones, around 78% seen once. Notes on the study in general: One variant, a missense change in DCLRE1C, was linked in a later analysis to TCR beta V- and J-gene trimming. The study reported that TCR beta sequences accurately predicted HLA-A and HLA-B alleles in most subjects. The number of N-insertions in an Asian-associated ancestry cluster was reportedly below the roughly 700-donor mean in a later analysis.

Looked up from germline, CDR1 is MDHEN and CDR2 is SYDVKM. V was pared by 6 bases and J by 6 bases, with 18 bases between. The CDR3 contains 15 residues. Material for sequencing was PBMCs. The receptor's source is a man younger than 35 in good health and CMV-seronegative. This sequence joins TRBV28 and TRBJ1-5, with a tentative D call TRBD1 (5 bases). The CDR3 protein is CASSPSGQAGQPQHF. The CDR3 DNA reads TGTGCCAGCAGCCCCTCAGGGCAGGCCGGTCAGCCCCAGCATTTT. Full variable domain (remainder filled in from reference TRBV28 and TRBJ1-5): DVKVTQSSRYLVKRTGEKVFLECVQDMDHENMFWYRQDPGLGLRLIYFSYDVKMKEKGDIPEGYSVSREKKERFSLILESASTNQTSMYLCASSPSGQAGQPQHFGDGTRLSIL.